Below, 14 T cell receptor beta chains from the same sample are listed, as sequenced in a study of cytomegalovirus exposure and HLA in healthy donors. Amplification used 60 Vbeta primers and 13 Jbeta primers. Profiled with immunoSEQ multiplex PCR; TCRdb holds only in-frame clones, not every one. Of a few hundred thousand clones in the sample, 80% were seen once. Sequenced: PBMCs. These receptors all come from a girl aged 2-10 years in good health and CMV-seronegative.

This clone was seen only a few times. CDR3 region: CASRRDSANYEQYF. The CDR3 DNA follows: TGTGCCAGCAGAAGAGACAGCGCAAACTACGAGCAGTACTTC. The chain combines TRBV6-5 with TRBJ2-7; possibly TRBD1 for D (5 bases). The V gene's germline CDR1 is MNHEY and CDR2 SVGAGI. V was pared by 6 bases and J by 3 bases, with 15 bases between. The CDR3 contains 14 residues.

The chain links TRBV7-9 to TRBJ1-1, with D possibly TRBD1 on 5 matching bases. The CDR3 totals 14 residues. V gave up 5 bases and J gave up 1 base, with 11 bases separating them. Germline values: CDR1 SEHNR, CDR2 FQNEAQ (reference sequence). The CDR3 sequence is CASSHRGGNTEAFF. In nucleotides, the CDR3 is TGTGCCAGCAGCCACCGGGGGGGGAACACTGAAGCTTTCTTT.

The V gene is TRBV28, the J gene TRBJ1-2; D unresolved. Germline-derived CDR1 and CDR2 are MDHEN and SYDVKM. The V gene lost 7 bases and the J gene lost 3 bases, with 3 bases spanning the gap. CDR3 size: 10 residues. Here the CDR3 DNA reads TGTGCCAGCAAGCACTATGGCTACACCTTC. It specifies CASKHYGYTF.

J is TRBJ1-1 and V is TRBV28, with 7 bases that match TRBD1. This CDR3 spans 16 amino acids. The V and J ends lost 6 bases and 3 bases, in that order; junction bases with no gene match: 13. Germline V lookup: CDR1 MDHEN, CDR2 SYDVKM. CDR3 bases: TGTGCCAGCAGAGAAATCCCCGGGACAGCACACACTGAAGCTTTCTTT. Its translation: CASREIPGTAHTEAFF.

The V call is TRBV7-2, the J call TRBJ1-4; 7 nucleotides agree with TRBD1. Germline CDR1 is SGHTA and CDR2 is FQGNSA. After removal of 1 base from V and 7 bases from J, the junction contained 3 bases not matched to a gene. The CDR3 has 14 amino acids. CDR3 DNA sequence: TGTGCCAGCAGCTTAGGACAGGGTTTTGAAAAACTGTTTTTT. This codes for CASSLGQGFEKLFF. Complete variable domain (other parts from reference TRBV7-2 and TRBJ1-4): GAGVSQSPSNKVTEKGKDVELRCDPISGHTALYWYRQSLGQGLEFLIYFQGNSAPDKSGLPSDRFSAERTGGSVSTLTIQRTQQEDSAVYLCASSLGQGFEKLFFGSGTQLSVL.

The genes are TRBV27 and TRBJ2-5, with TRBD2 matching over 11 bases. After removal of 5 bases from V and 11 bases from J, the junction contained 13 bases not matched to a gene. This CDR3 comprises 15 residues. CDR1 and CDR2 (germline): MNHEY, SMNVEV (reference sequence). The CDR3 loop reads CASSPTLAGANEQYF. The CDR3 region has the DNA TGTGCCAGCAGTCCCACACTAGCGGGGGCCAATGAGCAGTACTTC.

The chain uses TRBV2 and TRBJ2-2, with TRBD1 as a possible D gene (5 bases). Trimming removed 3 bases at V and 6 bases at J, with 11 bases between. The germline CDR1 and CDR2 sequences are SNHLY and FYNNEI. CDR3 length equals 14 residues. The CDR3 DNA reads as TGTGCCAGCAGTGACAGGGAATGGTCCGGGGAGCTGTTTTTT. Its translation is CASSDREWSGELFF.

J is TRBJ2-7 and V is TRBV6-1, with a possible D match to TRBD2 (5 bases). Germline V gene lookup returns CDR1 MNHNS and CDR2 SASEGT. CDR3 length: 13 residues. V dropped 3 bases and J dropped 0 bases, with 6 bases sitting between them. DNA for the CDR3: TGTGCCAGCAGTGAGGGGAGCTCCTACGAGCAGTACTTC. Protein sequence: CASSEGSSYEQYF.

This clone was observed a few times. The CDR3 here is CASSFNRGNTEAFF. DNA of the CDR3: TGTGCCAGCAGTTTTAACAGGGGAAACACTGAAGCTTTCTTT. The gene calls are TRBV27 and TRBJ1-1; 7 nucleotides line up with TRBD1. Trimming took 3 bases from V and 2 from J; bases not matched to a gene: 3. Germline V gives CDR1 MNHEY, CDR2 SMNVEV (reference sequence). The CDR3 totals 14 residues.

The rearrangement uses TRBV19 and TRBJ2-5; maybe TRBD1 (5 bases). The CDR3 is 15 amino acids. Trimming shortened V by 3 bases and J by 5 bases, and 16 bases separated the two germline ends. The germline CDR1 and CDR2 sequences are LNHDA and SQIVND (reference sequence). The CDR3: CASSMGKGLGETQYF. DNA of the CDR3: TGTGCCAGTAGTATGGGAAAGGGGCTCGGGGAGACCCAGTACTTC.

The CDR3 loop is CASSADRVYGYTF. CDR3 DNA sequence: TGTGCCAGCAGCGCCGACAGGGTCTATGGCTACACCTTC. The chain couples TRBV9 to TRBJ1-2; 7 bases are a match to TRBD1. The CDR3 sequence is 13 residues long. The trim removed 3 bases at V and 4 bases at J, leaving 3 bases unmatched. Germline CDR1 reads SGDLS; CDR2 reads YYNGEE.

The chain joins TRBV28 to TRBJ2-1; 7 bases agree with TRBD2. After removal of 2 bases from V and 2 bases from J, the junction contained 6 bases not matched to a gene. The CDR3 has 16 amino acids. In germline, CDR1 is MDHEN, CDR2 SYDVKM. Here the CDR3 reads CASSLVERGTYNEQFF. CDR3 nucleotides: TGTGCCAGCAGTTTAGTTGAGCGGGGTACCTACAATGAGCAGTTCTTC.

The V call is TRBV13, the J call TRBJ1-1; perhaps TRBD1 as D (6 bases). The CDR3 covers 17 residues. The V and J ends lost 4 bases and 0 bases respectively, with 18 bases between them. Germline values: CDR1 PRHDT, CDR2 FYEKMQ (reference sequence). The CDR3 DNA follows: TGTGCCAGCAGCTCCACCTCAGGGGAGGGGATGAACACTGAAGCTTTCTTT. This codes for CASSSTSGEGMNTEAFF.

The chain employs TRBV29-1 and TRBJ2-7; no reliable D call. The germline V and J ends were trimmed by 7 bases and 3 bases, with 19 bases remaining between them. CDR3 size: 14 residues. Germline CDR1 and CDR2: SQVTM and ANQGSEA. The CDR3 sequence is CSAEIPGLHYEQYF. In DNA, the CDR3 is TGCAGCGCCGAAATCCCCGGGTTACACTACGAGCAGTACTTC.